Listed below are T cell receptor beta chains from one sample, sequenced in a study of early stage breast cancer tumors. TCRdb keeps only in-frame clones here, not all; method: immunoSEQ multiplex PCR. The sample holds approximately 3,000 clones; roughly 60% are singletons and the top ten take roughly 17%. Source material: breast tumor tissue. All receptors come from a person between 35 and 49 years old with breast cancer. Both conserved end residues are part of each CDR3. The order of the fields is D gene, J gene, V gene, CDR3 length, clone size, CDR3 DNA, CDR3 protein. The D gene is left open where the match is weak. Not every row has a clone size; where given, it reads once, few, many or a size class.

>TRBD2|TRBJ2-7|TRBV28|15|-
TGTGCCAGCAGTCAGCTAGCGGGATCTCGCTACGAGCAGTACTTC
CASSQLAGSRYEQYF
>-|TRBJ2-4|TRBV11-2|14|-
TGTGCCAGCAGCTTTCAGGGAGCGGGAAACATTCAGTACTTC
CASSFQGAGNIQYF
>-|TRBJ2-3|TRBV9|15|-
TGTGCCAGCAGCGGTGGGTGGGGCCTGACAGATACGCAGTATTTT
CASSGGWGLTDTQYF
>-|TRBJ1-5|TRBV9|13|large
TGTGCCAGCAGCGTGTGGGGGTATCAGCCCCAGCATTTT
CASSVWGYQPQHF
>TRBD1|TRBJ1-3|TRBV18|15|-
TGTGCCAGCTCACCGGAACAGGGGAACGCAAACACCATATATTTT
CASSPEQGNANTIYF
>TRBD1|TRBJ2-4|TRBV11-2|15|-
TGTGCCAGCAGCTTAGGGGATTTGACAGGGAACATTCAGTACTTC
CASSLGDLTGNIQYF
>TRBD2|TRBJ2-5|TRBV2|13|few
TGTGCCAGCAGTCCCACTAGCGTCGAGACCCAGTACTTC
CASSPTSVETQYF
>TRBD2|TRBJ2-4|TRBV5-6|13|few
TGTGCCAGCAGCGCGGGGGAGGGAAACATTCAGTACTTC
CASSAGEGNIQYF
>-|TRBJ2-1|TRBV27|15|-
TGTGCCAGCAGTTTATTAGGGACACTTTACAATGAGCAGTTCTTC
CASSLLGTLYNEQFF
>-|TRBJ2-5|TRBV2|15|-
TGTGCCAGCAGCCAGACCCAAGAAGTTCAAGAGACCCAGTACTTC
CASSQTQEVQETQYF
>TRBD1|TRBJ2-1|TRBV7-9|18|-
TGTGCCAGCAGCTTCTCTCCGACGGACAGGGGAACCTACAATGAGCAGTTCTTC
CASSFSPTDRGTYNEQFF
>-|TRBJ2-5|TRBV2|13|few
TGTGCCACCAGAAGGGAGGCAGAAGAGACCCAGTACTTC
CATRREAEETQYF
>TRBD1|TRBJ2-4|TRBV29-1|11|-
TGCAGCGTTGGGACAGGGACAGTTCAGTACTTC
CSVGTGTVQYF
>TRBD1|TRBJ2-5|TRBV29-1|14|-
TGCAGCGTTGGATACAGGGGTCCTCAAGAGACCCAGTACTTC
CSVGYRGPQETQYF
>-|TRBJ1-4|TRBV5-5|14|-
TGTGCCAGCAGCTTGCGAGGGAAGACTGAAAAACTGTTTTTT
CASSLRGKTEKLFF
>-|TRBJ2-3|TRBV6-1|12|once
TGTGCCAGCAGTGTGCCCTCCTTTACGCAGTATTTT
CASSVPSFTQYF
>-|TRBJ2-1|TRBV5-6|12|once
TGTGCCAGCAGCTTATCGTACAATGAGCAGTTCTTC
CASSLSYNEQFF
>TRBD1|TRBJ1-1|TRBV9|16|-
TGTGCCAGCAGTGAACCCACAGGGGGGAAGTACACTGAAGCTTTCTTT
CASSEPTGGKYTEAFF
>TRBD1|TRBJ2-2|TRBV5-1|16|-
TGCGCCAGCAGCTTGGGGGCAGGGGGCATCACCGGGGAGCTGTTTTTT
CASSLGAGGITGELFF
>TRBD1|TRBJ1-1|TRBV19|15|-
TGTGCCAGTAGTCCTACTGACAGGGGAGGAACTGAAGCTTTCTTT
CASSPTDRGGTEAFF
>-|TRBJ2-7|TRBV5-6|14|few
TGTGCCAGCAGCTTGTACGGGAGTGTACACGAGCAGTACTTC
CASSLYGSVHEQYF
>TRBD2|TRBJ2-1|TRBV5-6|15|-
TGTGCCAGCAGCTTTCCTAGCGGGAGAAGAAATGAGCAGTTCTTC
CASSFPSGRRNEQFF
>-|TRBJ1-1|TRBV7-9|11|few
TGTGCCAGCAGCTTTACCGGGGAGGCTTTCTTT
CASSFTGEAFF
>TRBD1|TRBJ2-1|TRBV28|16|-
TGTGCCAGCAGTTCCACCGGGACAGGGGGGTTCTATGAGCAGTTCTTC
CASSSTGTGGFYEQFF
>-|TRBJ2-2|TRBV7-3|16|-
TGTGCCAGCAGCTTATGGTCGGCAGTCGGCACCGGGGAGCTGTTTTTT
CASSLWSAVGTGELFF
>TRBD2|TRBJ2-7|TRBV11-2|14|few
TGTGCCAGCAGCTTACTACTAGCGGGGTACGAGCAGTACTTC
CASSLLLAGYEQYF
>-|TRBJ2-2|TRBV19|16|once
TGTGCCAGTAGTATGTTAGTAGGGGCGGACACCGGGGAGCTGTTTTTT
CASSMLVGADTGELFF
>-|TRBJ1-1|TRBV1|14|-
TGCACCAGCAGCCAAGACGAGGGGAACACTGAAGCTTTCTTT
CTSSQDEGNTEAFF
>-|TRBJ2-1|TRBV28|14|once
-
CASSFQVSYNEQFF
>TRBD1|TRBJ1-1|TRBV5-1|14|-
TGCGCCAGCAGCTTAACAGGGGTCGGAACTGAAGCTTTCTTT
CASSLTGVGTEAFF
>-|TRBJ2-2|TRBV7-2|18|-
TGTGCCAGCAGCGCCTTTTGGTCGACTAGAGCGAACACCGGGGAGCTGTTTTTT
CASSAFWSTRANTGELFF
>-|TRBJ1-5|TRBV28|15|-
TGTGCCAGCAGTTTCTGGGGGCAAGGCAATCAGCCCCAGCATTTT
CASSFWGQGNQPQHF
>-|TRBJ2-7|TRBV4-2|17|-
TGTGCCAGCAGCCCCGATAGGGGCCAAGGGGGGCCCTACGAGCAGTACTTC
CASSPDRGQGGPYEQYF
>-|TRBJ2-5|TRBV29-1|13|-
TGCAGCGTCACCTCGGTTTCCAGAGAGACCCAGTACTTC
CSVTSVSRETQYF
>-|TRBJ2-1|TRBV11-2|14|-
TGTGCCAGCAGGGGAGTCGGGGTTTACAATGAGCAGTTCTTC
CASRGVGVYNEQFF
>-|TRBJ1-1|TRBV7-9|14|large
TGTGCCAGCAGCTCCGAGACAGGTCACACTGAAGCTTTCTTT
CASSSETGHTEAFF
>-|TRBJ2-5|TRBV5-6|13|-
TGTGCCAGCTACTCAGGGAATCAAGAGACCCAGTACTTC
CASYSGNQETQYF
>-|TRBJ2-7|TRBV5-6|14|once
TGTGCCAGCAGCAACCTCGGAGAGGGGTACGAGCAGTACTTC
CASSNLGEGYEQYF
>-|TRBJ2-1|TRBV15|14|-
TGTGCCACCAGCACTTGGACTTCCGTCGGCGAGCAGTTCTTC
CATSTWTSVGEQFF